This T cell receptor (beta chain) was profiled in a study of T cells in Graves' hyperthyroidism and ophthalmopathy (dated by TCRdb to between 2017 and 2020). Regarding the complete study: A discovery cohort of about a hundred patients, roughly 40 with Graves' ophthalmopathy and more than 55 with stable Graves' hyperthyroidism, was used to find distinguishing TCR V-J signatures. Prospective prediction of ophthalmopathy was tested in an independent validation cohort of under 20 hyperthyroidism patients and 15 to 17 patients who later progressed to ophthalmopathy. For training and testing, the 110 or so patients in the discovery cohort were randomly divided in a 7:3 ratio. The study also compared thyroid tissue and blood T-cell repertoires from about six Graves' hyperthyroidism patients. After blood sampling, hyperthyroidism patients were treated with methimazole at a starting dose of 30 mg daily, and ophthalmopathy patients were treated with high-dose intravenous methylprednisolone. The paper reports TCR Vbeta CDR3 sequencing of approximately 130 peripheral blood samples: around 45 ophthalmopathy, 70 to 85 hyperthyroidism and approximately 17 progressor patients. Summary of the overall study and its limitations: A model built on a 13 V-J signature distinguished ophthalmopathy from stable hyperthyroidism, reaching over 85% sensitivity and about 81% specificity in cross-validation and 80%/75% in testing. In validation, progression to ophthalmopathy was predicted by the model with 70.59% sensitivity and around 76% specificity, a median of about 6 months before onset. Most expanded thyroid clonotypes (frequency above 0.001) were also detected in blood, a finding suggesting that blood repertoires may reflect thyroid immune responses. Sample size was not statistically predetermined, and blinding of investigators to group allocation was not performed.

In the case of this clonotype: Its antigen is currently not known. Base qualities are not at hand, and no much larger clone is one base apart.

Patients with uncontrolled infections, other autoimmune diseases, pregnancy or lactation were excluded. Diagnoses relied on clinical symptoms, serum thyroxine and TRAb, thyroid ultrasound and orbital computed tomography. Trizol reagent was used to extract total RNA, and RNA quality was then checked on an Agilent 2100 Bioanalyzer. The TCR beta CDR3 regions were amplified from the RNA transcripts. The first round of RT-PCR for the TCR CDR3 was performed with the HTBI primer set and the Qiagen OneStep RT-PCR kit. The libraries were constructed in a second round of multiplex PCR and then size-selected and purified. Libraries were sequenced paired-end with 100 bp reads on an Illumina HiSeq2000. Under the source paper's analysis protocol: SOAPnuke was used to process the raw data, throwing out any read that contained adapters or uncalled bases, had a mean Phred below 15, or lacked an exact constant-primer or identifier match. COPE v1.2.5 was used to merge high-quality paired reads, and clonotypes were defined as unique nucleotide sequences. MiTCR v1.1 was used to align clonotypes to the IMGT TRBV, TRBD and TRBJ reference segments. Analysis was restricted to V-J combinations with a frequency above 0.0001, which covered roughly 99% of repertoires. A TCS score was defined as the ratio of F50 (clonal expansion) to E x V (chaos), with BLOSUM62-based TCRdist applied between CDR3 peptides within each V-J. Welch's t-statistics and random forest reduced roughly 500 V-J features to 10 to 15, which were used in a naive Bayes classifier (R e1071). Thyroid-blood repertoire similarity was quantified with the Morisita-Horn index. TCRdb trimmed the raw reads at Q25, called clones with MiXCR and kept productive beta chains. Identical CDR3 proteins give one entry, which carries the most common genes and DNA. The V and J calls come from TCRdb's annotation, not from the publication. For this sample the table gives 500,000 to 650,000 distinct CDR3 sequences, of which 35% to 50% were detected only once. Of the sample, around 47% falls within the top ten clones.

The TCR originated in an adult woman with Graves' disease, either hyperthyroidism or ophthalmopathy (not recorded which). The sequenced sample was peripheral blood or thyroid tissue (not recorded which).

The encoded CDR3 is CASRPQGGSPLHF. The DNA is as follows: TGTGCCAGCAGGCCCCAGGGGGGTTCACCCCTCCACTTT. The chain employs TRBV19 and TRBJ1-6; the central 7 bases match TRBD1. Here V drops 9 bases and J drops 9 bases, and the junction holds 8 bases not matched to any gene. From the cysteine through the phenylalanine, the CDR3 covers 13 amino acids. The retained sequence is limited to the CDR3, 39 bases, with the frame set at the first base. CDR1 LNHDA and CDR2 SQIVND were looked up in the germline V gene (reference sequence).